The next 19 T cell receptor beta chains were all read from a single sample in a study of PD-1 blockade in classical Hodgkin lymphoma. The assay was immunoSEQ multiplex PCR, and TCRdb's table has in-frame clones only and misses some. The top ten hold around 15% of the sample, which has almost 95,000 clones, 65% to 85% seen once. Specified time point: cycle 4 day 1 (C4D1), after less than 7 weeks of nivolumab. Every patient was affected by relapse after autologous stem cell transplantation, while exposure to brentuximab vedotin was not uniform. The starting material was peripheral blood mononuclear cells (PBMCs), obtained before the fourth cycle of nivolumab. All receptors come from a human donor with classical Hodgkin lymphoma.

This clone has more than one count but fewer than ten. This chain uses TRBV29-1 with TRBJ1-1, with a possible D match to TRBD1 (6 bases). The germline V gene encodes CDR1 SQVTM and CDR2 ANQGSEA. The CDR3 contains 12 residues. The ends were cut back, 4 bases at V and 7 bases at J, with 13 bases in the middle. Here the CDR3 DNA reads TGCAGCGTTGGTTCAGGGGACCGTGAAGCTTTCTTT. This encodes CSVGSGDREAFF. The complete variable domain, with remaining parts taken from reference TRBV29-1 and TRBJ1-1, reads SAVISQKPSRDICQRGTSLTIQCQVDSQVTMMFWYRQQPGQSLTLIATANQGSEATYESGFVIDKFPISRPNLTFSTLTVSNMSPEDSSIYLCSVGSGDREAFFGQGTRLTVV.

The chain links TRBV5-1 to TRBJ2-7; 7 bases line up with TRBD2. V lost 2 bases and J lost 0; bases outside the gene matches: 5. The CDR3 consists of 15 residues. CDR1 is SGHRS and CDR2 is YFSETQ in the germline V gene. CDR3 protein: CASSFGGTNSYEQYF. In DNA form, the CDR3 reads TGCGCCAGCAGCTTCGGCGGGACTAACTCCTACGAGCAGTACTTC.

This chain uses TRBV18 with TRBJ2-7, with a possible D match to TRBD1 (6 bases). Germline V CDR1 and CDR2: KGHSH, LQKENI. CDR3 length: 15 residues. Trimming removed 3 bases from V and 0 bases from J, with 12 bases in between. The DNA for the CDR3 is TGTGCCAGCTCACCTCAGCAGGGGACCTCCTACGAGCAGTACTTC. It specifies CASSPQQGTSYEQYF.

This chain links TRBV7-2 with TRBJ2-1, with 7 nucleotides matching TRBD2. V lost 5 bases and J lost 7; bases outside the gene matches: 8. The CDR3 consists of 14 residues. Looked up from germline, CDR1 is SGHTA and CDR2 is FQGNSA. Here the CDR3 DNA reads TGTGCCAGCAGCATACCGGGACTATTAAATGAGCAGTTCTTC. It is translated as CASSIPGLLNEQFF.

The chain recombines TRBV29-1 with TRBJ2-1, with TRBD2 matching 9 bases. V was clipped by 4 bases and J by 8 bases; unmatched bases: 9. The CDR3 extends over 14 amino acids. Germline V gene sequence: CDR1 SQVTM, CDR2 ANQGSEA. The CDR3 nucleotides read TGCAGCGTTGCCCCACGCGGGAGGGGGTATGAGCAGTTCTTC. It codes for CSVAPRGRGYEQFF.

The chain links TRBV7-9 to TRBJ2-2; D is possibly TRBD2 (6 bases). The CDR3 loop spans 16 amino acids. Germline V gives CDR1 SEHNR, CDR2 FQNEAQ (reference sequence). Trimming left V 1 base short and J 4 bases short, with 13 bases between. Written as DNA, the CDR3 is TGTGCCAGCAGCTTAGACGGGACTCCTAGCACCGGGGAGCTGTTTTTT. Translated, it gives CASSLDGTPSTGELFF.

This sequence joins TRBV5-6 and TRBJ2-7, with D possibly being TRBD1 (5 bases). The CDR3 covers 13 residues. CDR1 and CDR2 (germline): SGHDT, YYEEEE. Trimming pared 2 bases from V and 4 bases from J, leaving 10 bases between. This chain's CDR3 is CASSFDSAYEQYF. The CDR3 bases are TGTGCCAGCAGCTTTGACAGCGCGTACGAGCAGTACTTC.

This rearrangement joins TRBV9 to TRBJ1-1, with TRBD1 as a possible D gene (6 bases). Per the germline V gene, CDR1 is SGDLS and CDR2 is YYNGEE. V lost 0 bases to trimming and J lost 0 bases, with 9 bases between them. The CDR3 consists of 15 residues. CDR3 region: CASSVARGMNTEAFF. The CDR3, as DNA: TGTGCCAGCAGCGTAGCCAGGGGAATGAACACTGAAGCTTTCTTT.

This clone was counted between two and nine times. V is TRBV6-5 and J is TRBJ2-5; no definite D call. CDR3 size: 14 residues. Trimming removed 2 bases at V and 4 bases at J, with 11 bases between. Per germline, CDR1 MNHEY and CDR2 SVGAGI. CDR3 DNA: TGTGCCAGCAGTTACGTACGGGTTGGAGAGACCCAGTACTTC. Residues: CASSYVRVGETQYF.

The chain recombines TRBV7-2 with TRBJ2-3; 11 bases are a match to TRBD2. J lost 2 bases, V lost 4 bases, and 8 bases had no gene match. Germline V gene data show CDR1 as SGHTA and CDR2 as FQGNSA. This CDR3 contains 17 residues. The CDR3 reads CASSSYGLAGFTDTQYF. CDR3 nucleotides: TGTGCCAGCAGCTCCTACGGACTAGCGGGCTTCACAGATACGCAGTATTTT.

The CDR3 here is CASSLEDFPIYNEQFF. The CDR3 region has the DNA TGTGCCAGCAGCTTAGAGGACTTCCCCATTTACAATGAGCAGTTCTTC. V usage is TRBV7-8 and J usage is TRBJ2-1; TRBD2 might be the D (5 bases). V was clipped by 1 base and J by 4 bases, with 14 bases between them. The germline V gene has CDR1 SGHVS and CDR2 FQNEAQ. The CDR3 runs to 16 residues.

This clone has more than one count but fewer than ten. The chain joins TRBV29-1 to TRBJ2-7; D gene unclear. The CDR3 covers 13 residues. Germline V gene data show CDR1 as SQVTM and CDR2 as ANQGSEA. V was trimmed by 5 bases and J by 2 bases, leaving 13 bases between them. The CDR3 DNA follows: TGCAGCGTTTTGTTGTTCCCTACCTACGAGCAGTACTTC. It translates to CSVLLFPTYEQYF.

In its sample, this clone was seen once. The CDR3 DNA is TGTGCCTGGAGCGGACAGGGGGCGCTGGGCTACACCTTC. It codes for CAWSGQGALGYTF. The rearrangement joins TRBV30 to TRBJ1-2; TRBD1 agrees at 11 bases. V gave up 3 bases and J gave up 8 bases; unmatched junction bases: 5. The CDR3 length is 13 residues. Germline V CDR1 and CDR2: GTSNPN, SVGIG (reference sequence).

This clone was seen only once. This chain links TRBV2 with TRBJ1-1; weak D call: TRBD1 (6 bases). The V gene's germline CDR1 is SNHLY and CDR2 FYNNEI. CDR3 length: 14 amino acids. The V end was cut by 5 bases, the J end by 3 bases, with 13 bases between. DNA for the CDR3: TGTGCCAGCAGTCAGGGGAGGGGATACACTGAAGCTTTCTTT. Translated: CASSQGRGYTEAFF. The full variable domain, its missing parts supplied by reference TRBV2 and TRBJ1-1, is EPEVTQTPSHQVTQMGQEVILRCVPISNHLYFYWYRQILGQKVEFLVSFYNNEISEKSEIFDDQFSVERPDGSNFTLKIRSTKLEDSAMYFCASSQGRGYTEAFFGQGTRLTVV.

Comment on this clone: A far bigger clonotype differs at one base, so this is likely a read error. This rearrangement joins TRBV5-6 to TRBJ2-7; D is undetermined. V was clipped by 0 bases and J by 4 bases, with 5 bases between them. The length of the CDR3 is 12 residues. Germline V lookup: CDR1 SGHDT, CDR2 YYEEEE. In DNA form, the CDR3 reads TGTGCCAGCAGCTTGGAACAGTACGAGCAGTACTTC. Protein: CASSLEQYEQYF.

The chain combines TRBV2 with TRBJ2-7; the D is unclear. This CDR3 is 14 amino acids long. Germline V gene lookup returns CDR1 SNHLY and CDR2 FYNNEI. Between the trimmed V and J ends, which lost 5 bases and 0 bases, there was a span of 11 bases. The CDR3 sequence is CASSSGPPSYEQYF. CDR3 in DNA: TGTGCCAGCAGTTCAGGACCACCCTCCTACGAGCAGTACTTC.

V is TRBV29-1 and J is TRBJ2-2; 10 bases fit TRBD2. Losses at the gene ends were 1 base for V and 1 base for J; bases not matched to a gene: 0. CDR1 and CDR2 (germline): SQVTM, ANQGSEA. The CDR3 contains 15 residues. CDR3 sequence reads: CSVEGTSGNTGELFF. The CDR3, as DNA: TGCAGCGTTGAAGGGACTAGCGGGAACACCGGGGAGCTGTTTTTT.

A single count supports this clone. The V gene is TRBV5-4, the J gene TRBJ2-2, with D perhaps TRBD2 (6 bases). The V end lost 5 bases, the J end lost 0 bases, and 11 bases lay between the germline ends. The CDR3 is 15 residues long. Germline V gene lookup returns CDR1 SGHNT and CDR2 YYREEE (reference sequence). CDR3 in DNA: TGTGCCAGCAGTTCAGGGACTTCGAACACCGGGGAGCTGTTTTTT. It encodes CASSSGTSNTGELFF.

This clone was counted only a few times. CDR3 sequence: CASSQDRIGYGYTF. The CDR3 nucleotides read TGCGCCAGCAGCCAAGATCGAATTGGCTATGGCTACACCTTC. This rearrangement joins TRBV4-1 to TRBJ1-2, with unresolved D. The CDR3 loop spans 14 amino acids. CDR1 is MGHRA and CDR2 is YSYEKL in the germline V gene. V gave up 0 bases and J gave up 4 bases, with 9 bases separating them.